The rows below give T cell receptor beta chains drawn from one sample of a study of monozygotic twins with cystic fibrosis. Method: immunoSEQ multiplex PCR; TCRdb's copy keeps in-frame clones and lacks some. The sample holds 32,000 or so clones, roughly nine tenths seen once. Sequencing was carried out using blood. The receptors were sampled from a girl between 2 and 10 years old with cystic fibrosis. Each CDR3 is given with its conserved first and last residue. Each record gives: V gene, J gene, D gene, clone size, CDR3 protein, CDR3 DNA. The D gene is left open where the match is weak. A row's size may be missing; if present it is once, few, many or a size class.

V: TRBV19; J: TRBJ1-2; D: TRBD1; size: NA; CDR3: CASRRQTGTDDYGYTF; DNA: TGTGCCAGTAGGCGCCAAACCGGGACAGACGACTATGGCTACACCTTC
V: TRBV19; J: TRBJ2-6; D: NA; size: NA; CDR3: CASSIEEGSGANVLTF; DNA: TGTGCCAGTAGTATAGAAGAGGGCTCTGGGGCCAACGTCCTGACTTTC
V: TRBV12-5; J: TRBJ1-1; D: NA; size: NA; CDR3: CASGLVQGRNTEAFF; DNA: TGTGCTAGTGGTTTGGTACAAGGGAGGAACACTGAAGCTTTCTTT
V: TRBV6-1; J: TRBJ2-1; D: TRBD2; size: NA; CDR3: CASSAGLAGVRFF; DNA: TGTGCCAGCAGCGCGGGACTAGCGGGGGTACGGTTCTTC
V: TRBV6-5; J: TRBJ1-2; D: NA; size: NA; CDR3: CASSPRGYGYTF; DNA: TGTGCCAGCAGTCCACGGGGGTATGGCTACACCTTC
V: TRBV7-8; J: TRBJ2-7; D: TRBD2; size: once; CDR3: CASSLALRLAGVEQYF; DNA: TGTGCCAGCAGCTTAGCTTTGAGACTAGCGGGAGTCGAGCAGTACTTC
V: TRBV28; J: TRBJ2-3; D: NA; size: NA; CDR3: CASSFPGGGGSTQYF; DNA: TGTGCCAGCAGTTTTCCTGGGGGAGGGGGCAGTACGCAGTATTTT
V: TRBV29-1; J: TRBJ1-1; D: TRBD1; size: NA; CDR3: CSVTGWVGEWAFF; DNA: TGCAGCGTGACAGGGTGGGTAGGAGAATGGGCTTTCTTT
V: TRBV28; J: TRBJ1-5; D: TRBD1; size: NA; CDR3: CASRIQGSRPQHF; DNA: TGTGCCAGCAGGATACAGGGGAGTAGGCCCCAGCATTTT
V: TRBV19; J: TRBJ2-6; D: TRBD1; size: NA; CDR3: CASSMWDRNSGANVLTF; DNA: TGTGCCAGTAGTATGTGGGACAGGAACTCTGGGGCCAACGTCCTGACTTTC
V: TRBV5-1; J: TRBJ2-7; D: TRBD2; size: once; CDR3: CASSLGLAGVLWYEQYF; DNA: TGCGCCAGCAGCTTGGGACTAGCGGGGGTCCTGTGGTACGAGCAGTACTTC
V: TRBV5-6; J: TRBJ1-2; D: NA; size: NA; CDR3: CASSLDSLHNYGYTF; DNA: TGTGCCAGCAGCTTAGACAGTTTGCATAACTATGGCTACACCTTC
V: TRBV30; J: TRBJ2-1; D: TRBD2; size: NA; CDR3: CAWSVLAGGRNEQFF; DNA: TGTGCCTGGAGTGTATTAGCGGGGGGGCGCAATGAGCAGTTCTTC
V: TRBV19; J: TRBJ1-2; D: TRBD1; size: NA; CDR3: CASNPVSGGHPYTF; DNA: TGTGCCAGTAACCCAGTGTCAGGGGGTCATCCCTACACCTTC
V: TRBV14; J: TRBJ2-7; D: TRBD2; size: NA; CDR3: CASSWASGLYEQYF; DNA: TGTGCCAGCAGCTGGGCTAGCGGGCTTTACGAGCAGTACTTC
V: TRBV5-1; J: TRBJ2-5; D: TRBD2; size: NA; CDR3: CASSLLAGGPRETQYF; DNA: TGCGCCAGCAGCTTGTTAGCGGGAGGGCCGAGGGAGACCCAGTACTTC
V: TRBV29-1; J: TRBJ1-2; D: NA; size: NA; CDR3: CSFWAASKDVYGYTF; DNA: TGCAGTTTTTGGGCAGCCAGCAAAGACGTCTATGGCTACACCTTC
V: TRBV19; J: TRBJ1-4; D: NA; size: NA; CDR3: CASRGWDNEKLFF; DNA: TGTGCCAGTAGGGGTTGGGATAATGAAAAACTGTTTTTT
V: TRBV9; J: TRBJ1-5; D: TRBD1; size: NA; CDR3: CASSSGQGFNQPQHF; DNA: TGTGCCAGCAGCTCGGGACAGGGCTTCAATCAGCCCCAGCATTTT
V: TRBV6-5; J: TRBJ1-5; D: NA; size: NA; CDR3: CASSYSGERGPQHF; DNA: TGTGCCAGCAGTTACTCTGGGGAAAGGGGGCCCCAGCATTTT
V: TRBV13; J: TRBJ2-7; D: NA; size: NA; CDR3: CASSLGRRTATYEQYF; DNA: TGTGCCAGCAGCTTAGGTCGGCGGACAGCTACCTACGAGCAGTACTTC
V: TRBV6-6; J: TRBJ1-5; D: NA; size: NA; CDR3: CASSYDGRGQPQHF; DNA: TGTGCCAGCAGTTACGATGGCCGAGGTCAGCCCCAGCATTTT
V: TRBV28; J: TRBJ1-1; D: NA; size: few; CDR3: CASSPSVWGTEAFF; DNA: TGTGCCAGCAGCCCCTCAGTATGGGGTACTGAAGCTTTCTTT
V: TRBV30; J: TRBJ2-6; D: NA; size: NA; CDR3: CAWSVLGSNSGANVLTF; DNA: TGTGCCTGGAGTGTATTAGGAAGTAACTCTGGGGCCAACGTCCTGACTTTC
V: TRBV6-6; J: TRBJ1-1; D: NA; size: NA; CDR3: CASKQGNTEAFF; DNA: TGTGCCAGCAAACAGGGGAACACTGAAGCTTTCTTT
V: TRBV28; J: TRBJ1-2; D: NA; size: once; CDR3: CASNRGPEGYTF; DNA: TGTGCCAGCAATCGGGGACCGGAGGGCTACACCTTC
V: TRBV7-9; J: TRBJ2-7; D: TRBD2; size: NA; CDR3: CASSLVLAGHYEQYF; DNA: TGTGCCAGCAGCTTAGTACTAGCGGGACACTACGAGCAGTACTTC
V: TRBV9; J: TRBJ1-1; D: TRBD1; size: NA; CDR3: CASSPGGSDTEAFF; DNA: TGTGCCAGCAGCCCAGGGGGGTCGGACACTGAAGCTTTCTTT
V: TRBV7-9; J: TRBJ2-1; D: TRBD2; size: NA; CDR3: CASSLVVAGVNNEQFF; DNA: TGTGCCAGCAGCTTAGTAGTAGCGGGGGTTAACAATGAGCAGTTCTTC
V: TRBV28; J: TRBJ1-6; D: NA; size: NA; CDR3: CASTSRVPSYNSPLHF; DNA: TGTGCCAGCACATCCAGGGTTCCCTCCTATAATTCACCCCTCCACTTT
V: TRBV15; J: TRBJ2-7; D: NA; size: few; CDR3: CATSRDRGNEQYF; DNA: TGTGCCACCAGCAGAGATCGAGGTAACGAGCAGTACTTC
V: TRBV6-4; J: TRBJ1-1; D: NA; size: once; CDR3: CASSDGDGGRNTEAFF; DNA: TGTGCCAGCAGTGACGGGGATGGGGGGAGGAACACTGAAGCTTTCTTT
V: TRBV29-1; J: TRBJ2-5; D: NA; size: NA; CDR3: CSVEGSGIETQYF; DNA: TGCAGCGTTGAAGGGTCAGGGATAGAGACCCAGTACTTC
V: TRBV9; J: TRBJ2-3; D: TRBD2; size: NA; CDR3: CASSVTSWASGGIDTQYF; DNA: TGTGCCAGCAGCGTAACCTCTTGGGCTAGCGGGGGTATAGATACGCAGTATTTT
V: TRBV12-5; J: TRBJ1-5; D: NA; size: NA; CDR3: CASGHSQPQHF; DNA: TGTGCTAGTGGCCATAGTCAGCCCCAGCATTTT
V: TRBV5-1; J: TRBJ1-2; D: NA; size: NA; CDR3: CASSLTGPDGYTF; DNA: TGCGCCAGCAGCTTGACAGGGCCTGATGGCTACACCTTC
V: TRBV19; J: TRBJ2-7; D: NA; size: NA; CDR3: CASSRGYPYEQYF; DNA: TGTGCCAGTAGTAGGGGATACCCCTACGAGCAGTACTTC
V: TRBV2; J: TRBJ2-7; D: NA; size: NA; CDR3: CASTKETALLGSYEQYF; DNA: TGTGCCAGCACCAAAGAAACCGCTCTACTCGGCTCCTACGAGCAGTACTTC
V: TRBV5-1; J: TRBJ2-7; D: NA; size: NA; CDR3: CASSSGLWASAYEQYF; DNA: TGCGCCAGCAGCTCCGGGCTCTGGGCGTCCGCCTACGAGCAGTACTTC
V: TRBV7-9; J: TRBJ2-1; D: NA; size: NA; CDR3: CASSPATPRGGAVYNEQFF; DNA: TGTGCCAGCAGCCCAGCGACCCCTAGAGGAGGGGCGGTCTACAATGAGCAGTTCTTC
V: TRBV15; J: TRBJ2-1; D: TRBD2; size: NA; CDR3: CATSRALAGGPYNEQFF; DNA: TGTGCCACCAGCAGAGCATTAGCGGGAGGGCCCTACAATGAGCAGTTCTTC
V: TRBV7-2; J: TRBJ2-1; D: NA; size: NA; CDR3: CASSPRNHNEQFF; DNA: TGTGCCAGCAGCCCCCGAAATCACAATGAGCAGTTCTTC